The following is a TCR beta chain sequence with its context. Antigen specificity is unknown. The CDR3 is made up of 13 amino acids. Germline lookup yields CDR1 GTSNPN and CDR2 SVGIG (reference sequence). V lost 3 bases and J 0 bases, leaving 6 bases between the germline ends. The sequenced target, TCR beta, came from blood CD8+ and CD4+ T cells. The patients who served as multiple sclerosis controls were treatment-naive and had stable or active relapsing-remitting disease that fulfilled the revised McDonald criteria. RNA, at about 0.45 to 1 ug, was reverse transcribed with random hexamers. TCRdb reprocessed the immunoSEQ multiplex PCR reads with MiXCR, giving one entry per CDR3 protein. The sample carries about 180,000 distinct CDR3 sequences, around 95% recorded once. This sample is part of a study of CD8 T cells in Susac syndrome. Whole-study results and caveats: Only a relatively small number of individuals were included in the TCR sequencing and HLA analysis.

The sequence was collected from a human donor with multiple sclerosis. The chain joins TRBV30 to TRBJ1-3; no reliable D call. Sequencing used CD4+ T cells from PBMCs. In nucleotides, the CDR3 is TGTGCCTGGAGCCGGAGCTCTGGAAACACCATATATTTT. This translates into CAWSRSSGNTIYF.